This T cell receptor beta chain was recovered during a study of cytomegalovirus exposure and HLA in healthy donors. General study points: Investigators reported approximately 150 TCR beta chains as tied to cytomegalovirus.

This clone appeared once. Antigen specificity is unknown. The sample carries other DNA sequences with the same CDR3. Clones were sequenced by immunoSEQ multiplex PCR, and TCRdb holds only the in-frame ones, with some missing. There are under 100,000 clones in the sample; 96% occur only once, and 0.78% lies in the top ten. The CDR3 sequence is 13 residues long. Germline CDR1 is MDHEN and CDR2 is SYDVKM. The V and J ends lost 6 bases and 5 bases respectively, with 13 bases between them. This rearrangement joins TRBV28 to TRBJ1-2, with D maybe TRBD1 (5 bases). The specimen sequenced was PBMCs. This sequence was found in a young man in good health and CMV-seronegative. CDR3 sequence (DNA): TGTGCCAGCAGCCTAATGGGGGGTTATGGCTACACCTTC. It translates to CASSLMGGYGYTF.